This entry lists 11 T cell receptor beta chains sequenced from one sample in a study of blood T cell repertoires in COVID-19. Here immunoSEQ multiplex PCR was the method, and the copy in TCRdb shows in-frame clones only, minus some. The data hold 190,000 or so clones, with 80% to 90% observed a single time. The sequencing input was peripheral blood. These receptors all come from a woman aged 80 or older with COVID-19, enrolled during active disease.

The rearrangement uses TRBV6-4 and TRBJ2-1; D unresolved. With 2 bases removed from V and 2 bases from J, the gap between germline ends came to 10 bases. Germline CDR1 and CDR2: MRHNA and SNTAGT. The CDR3 has 15 residues. CDR3 coding DNA: TGTGCCAGCAGTGACGAGCTGGGCGCCTACAATGAGCAGTTCTTC. Protein: CASSDELGAYNEQFF.

The chain recombines TRBV2 with TRBJ1-3, with D unclear. CDR3 length: 13 residues. Germline V gives CDR1 SNHLY, CDR2 FYNNEI. V gave up 6 bases and J gave up 0 bases, with 6 bases separating them. CDR3 residues: CASRSDSGNTIYF. The CDR3 bases are TGTGCCAGCAGGTCAGACTCTGGAAACACCATATATTTT.

The table lists this clone with many counts. Other DNA sequences in this sample translate to the same CDR3. The rearrangement joins TRBV27 to TRBJ2-1, with D tentatively TRBD2 (7 bases). CDR1 is MNHEY, CDR2 SMNVEV, per germline (reference sequence). This CDR3 contains 15 residues. V was shortened by 6 bases and J by 2 bases, with 14 bases between the two germline ends. The CDR3 DNA is TGTGCCAGCAGAGTAGCCGGGGGGCCCTACAATGAGCAGTTCTTC. It is translated as CASRVAGGPYNEQFF.

The chain employs TRBV3-1 (or the pseudogene TRBV3-2) and TRBJ2-1, with 9 bases matching TRBD2. Trimming cost V 2 bases and J 8 bases; bases outside gene matches: 10. This CDR3 comprises 16 residues. In germline, CDR1 is LGHDT, CDR2 YNNKEL (reference sequence). The CDR3 reads CASSQLAGGPWDEQFF. The CDR3 DNA follows: TGTGCCAGCAGCCAACTGGCGGGAGGGCCTTGGGATGAGCAGTTCTTC.

The chain carries TRBV27 and TRBJ1-2; TRBD1 matches 7 bases. The CDR3 is made up of 14 amino acids. Trimming cost V 6 bases and J 6 bases; bases outside gene matches: 10. Germline V lookup: CDR1 MNHEY, CDR2 SMNVEV (reference sequence). Here the CDR3 reads CASRTGSQGDGYTF. CDR3 sequence (DNA): TGTGCCAGCAGGACAGGGTCGCAAGGGGATGGCTACACCTTC.

The chain links TRBV28 to TRBJ1-5, with D tentatively TRBD1 (6 bases). Per the germline V gene, CDR1 is MDHEN and CDR2 is SYDVKM. This CDR3 contains 13 residues. The ends were cut back, 2 bases at V and 10 bases at J, with 12 bases in the middle. The CDR3 DNA is TGTGCCAGCAGTTTAGGACAGAATTTACCCCAGCATTTT. It encodes CASSLGQNLPQHF.

The V and J genes are TRBV7-2 and TRBJ2-1; 12 bases are a match to TRBD2. CDR3 length: 15 residues. Germline loops: CDR1 SGHTA, CDR2 FQGNSA. V trimming: 5 bases; J trimming: 4 bases; junction bases outside the gene matches: 3. The CDR3 nucleotides are TGTGCCAGCAGCCAAACTAGCGGGGGGTACAATGAGCAGTTCTTC. Translated, it gives CASSQTSGGYNEQFF.

The genes are TRBV12-5 and TRBJ1-2; the match to TRBD1 covers 7 bases. The V segment lost 0 bases and the J segment 7 bases; nucleotides outside the gene matches: 5. The CDR3 is 14 residues long. Per the germline V gene, CDR1 is LGHNT and CDR2 is FRNRAP. In nucleotides, the CDR3 is TGTGCTAGTGGTTTGGTACCCAGGGGGTCTGGCTACACCTTC. Protein sequence: CASGLVPRGSGYTF.

The chain joins TRBV19 to TRBJ2-7; possible D gene TRBD1, 6 bases. Germline CDR1 is LNHDA and CDR2 is SQIVND (reference sequence). The CDR3 totals 16 residues. Trimming cost V 2 bases and J 3 bases, with 17 bases left between them. CDR3: CASSIKVSGENYEQYF. The CDR3 DNA follows: TGTGCCAGTAGTATAAAGGTGTCAGGGGAGAACTACGAGCAGTACTTC.

This clone was counted a single time. The chain combines TRBV28 with TRBJ2-4; D is perhaps TRBD2 (5 bases). Trimming pared 3 bases from V and 0 bases from J, leaving 12 bases between. The CDR3 is made up of 16 amino acids. CDR1 MDHEN and CDR2 SYDVKM come from the germline V gene. For the CDR3, the DNA is TGTGCCAGCAGTTTTAGCGCCACATTAGCCAAAAACATTCAGTACTTC. Translating gives CASSFSATLAKNIQYF. The variable domain in full, with the rest retrieved from reference TRBV28 and TRBJ2-4, is DVKVTQSSRYLVKRTGEKVFLECVQDMDHENMFWYRQDPGLGLRLIYFSYDVKMKEKGDIPEGYSVSREKKERFSLILESASTNQTSMYLCASSFSATLAKNIQYFGAGTRLSVL.

J is TRBJ2-1 and V is TRBV11-3, with 10 nucleotides matching TRBD2. With V trimmed by 0 bases and J by 5 bases, 7 bases remained unmatched. From germline, CDR1 is SGHNT and CDR2 YENEEA. This CDR3 contains 17 residues. Written as DNA, the CDR3 is TGTGCCAGCAGCTTAGATTGGATAGCGGGGGGCGACAATGAGCAGTTCTTC. Its translation is CASSLDWIAGGDNEQFF.